There are a few counts of the clone carrying this T cell receptor beta chain. Its target is unknown. As for time point: week 5, during vaccination. The content of each vaccine dose was 300 ug of mutant IDH1 20-mer peptide, and topical imiquimod accompanied it. CDR1 and CDR2 from the germline V gene are GTSNPN and SVGIG (reference sequence). The CDR3 spans 15 residues. After removal of 3 bases from V and 2 bases from J, the junction contained 3 bases not matched to a gene. Sequencing was performed with immunoSEQ multiplex PCR; in TCRdb, only in-frame clones are kept and a portion is missing. The sample holds about 53,000 clones, 82% seen once. This sample was included in a study of a mutant IDH1 vaccine in newly diagnosed glioma.

The sample was PBMCs, taken from a glioma patient whose treatment included an IDH1 peptide vaccine. The clonotype originates from a woman aged 18 to 35 with glioma. Some clones in this sample may be carry-over from other donors' samples. The V call is TRBV30, the J call TRBJ2-6, with TRBD1 matching over 8 bases. The CDR3 DNA is TGTGCCTGGAGGAAGGGACAGGCTGGGGCCAACGTCCTGACTTTC. Its protein is CAWRKGQAGANVLTF.